These T cell receptor beta chains were read from a single sample in a study of cytomegalovirus exposure and HLA in healthy donors. The method was immunoSEQ multiplex PCR; TCRdb's version includes in-frame clones alone and lacks a portion of them. Counted here are some 110,000 clones, roughly 83% occurring once; the ten biggest clones make up around 5.1%. Sequencing was carried out using PBMCs. These receptors were taken from a man aged 18-30 years in good health and CMV-seronegative. The CDR3 runs from the conserved cysteine through the conserved F or W. Each record gives: clone size, V gene, J gene, D gene, CDR3 DNA, CDR3 protein. D genes are given only for firm matches. The size entry is marked missing in some rows and otherwise reads once, few, many or a size class.

abundance: .
v_gene: TRBV5-1
j_gene: TRBJ2-2
d_gene: .
CDR3nt: TGCGCCAGCAGCTTAAGGACACAGAACACCGGGGAGCTGTTTTTT
CDR3aa: CASSLRTQNTGELFF

abundance: .
v_gene: TRBV25-1
j_gene: TRBJ2-7
d_gene: TRBD1
CDR3nt: TGTGCCAGCAGTCCGGGGGGACAGGGGCTATCCTCCTACGAGCAGTACTTC
CDR3aa: CASSPGGQGLSSYEQYF

abundance: .
v_gene: TRBV20-1
j_gene: TRBJ2-1
d_gene: .
CDR3nt: TGCAGTGCTGGAACAGGGCCCCAGTTCTTC
CDR3aa: CSAGTGPQFF

abundance: .
v_gene: TRBV9
j_gene: TRBJ2-1
d_gene: .
CDR3nt: TGTGCCAGCAGCCCTCGGCGTAGGGGGAGCGATGAGCAGTTCTTC
CDR3aa: CASSPRRRGSDEQFF

abundance: few
v_gene: TRBV27
j_gene: TRBJ1-5
d_gene: .
CDR3nt: TGTGCCAGCAGTTCCCATAATCAGCCCCAGCATTTT
CDR3aa: CASSSHNQPQHF

abundance: .
v_gene: TRBV5-4
j_gene: TRBJ2-1
d_gene: TRBD2
CDR3nt: TGTGCCAGCAGCTTGGGGGGACTAGCGGGGGCCCATGAGCAGTTCTTC
CDR3aa: CASSLGGLAGAHEQFF

abundance: .
v_gene: TRBV27
j_gene: TRBJ1-6
d_gene: .
CDR3nt: TGTGCCAGCAGTTTAAACGGAGCCCTGAGGGATTCACCCCTCCACTTT
CDR3aa: CASSLNGALRDSPLHF

abundance: .
v_gene: TRBV6-1
j_gene: TRBJ1-4
d_gene: TRBD1
CDR3nt: TGTGCCACCAGAGGGGGTGGACAGGGAGGGAAACTGTTTTTT
CDR3aa: CATRGGGQGGKLFF

abundance: once
v_gene: TRBV5-1
j_gene: TRBJ2-1
d_gene: TRBD2
CDR3nt: TGCGCCAGCAGCTACGGGACTAGCGGGGGGAATGAGCAGTTCTTC
CDR3aa: CASSYGTSGGNEQFF

abundance: .
v_gene: TRBV19
j_gene: TRBJ2-7
d_gene: TRBD1
CDR3nt: TGTGCCAGTAGTGTCTCCGGACAGGGGTTCAACGAGCAGTACTTC
CDR3aa: CASSVSGQGFNEQYF

abundance: .
v_gene: TRBV10-3
j_gene: TRBJ2-2
d_gene: .
CDR3nt: TGTGCCATCAGTGAGTCAACAACCGGGGAGCTGTTTTTT
CDR3aa: CAISESTTGELFF

abundance: .
v_gene: TRBV6-5
j_gene: TRBJ2-5
d_gene: .
CDR3nt: TGTGCCCTAGAGGGCGGCCTCAGGGAGACCCAGTACTTC
CDR3aa: CALEGGLRETQYF

abundance: .
v_gene: TRBV5-1
j_gene: TRBJ2-3
d_gene: .
CDR3nt: TGCGCCAGCAGCTTGGGCTCTGCGGGGCTTAGCACAGATACGCAGTATTTT
CDR3aa: CASSLGSAGLSTDTQYF

abundance: .
v_gene: TRBV9
j_gene: TRBJ2-7
d_gene: .
CDR3nt: TGTGCCAGCAGCGTAGCTGGAGGGACTCGCCCCGACGAGCAGTACTTC
CDR3aa: CASSVAGGTRPDEQYF

abundance: .
v_gene: TRBV27
j_gene: TRBJ2-7
d_gene: TRBD1
CDR3nt: TGTGCCAGCAGCCAGGGGGCCGAGCAGTACTTC
CDR3aa: CASSQGAEQYF

abundance: once
v_gene: TRBV5-6
j_gene: TRBJ1-1
d_gene: .
CDR3nt: TGTGCCAGCAGCCGCGCCGGGACAAAGAACACTGAAGCTTTCTTT
CDR3aa: CASSRAGTKNTEAFF

abundance: few
v_gene: TRBV10-1
j_gene: TRBJ1-6
d_gene: .
CDR3nt: TGCGCCAGCAGTGAGTCAGGGGGCTCCTATAATTCACCCCTCCACTTT
CDR3aa: CASSESGGSYNSPLHF

abundance: .
v_gene: TRBV5-4
j_gene: TRBJ1-4
d_gene: .
CDR3nt: TGTGCCAGCAGCTTGGGGTCCGCGGCTAATGAAAAACTGTTTTTT
CDR3aa: CASSLGSAANEKLFF

abundance: once
v_gene: TRBV5-1
j_gene: TRBJ1-4
d_gene: TRBD1
CDR3nt: TGCGCCAGCGCCGGACAGGGGATTAATGAAAAACTGTTTTTT
CDR3aa: CASAGQGINEKLFF

abundance: .
v_gene: TRBV19
j_gene: TRBJ1-1
d_gene: .
CDR3nt: TGTGCCAGTAGTGCCTCAACAGGGACTGAAGCTTTCTTT
CDR3aa: CASSASTGTEAFF

abundance: .
v_gene: TRBV7-8
j_gene: TRBJ2-7
d_gene: .
CDR3nt: TGTGCCAGCAGCGGGATGACAGGCTCAGAGCAGTACTTC
CDR3aa: CASSGMTGSEQYF

abundance: .
v_gene: TRBV27
j_gene: TRBJ1-2
d_gene: .
CDR3nt: TGTGCCAGCAGACAGGGTAAAGTGTCTGGCTACACCTTC
CDR3aa: CASRQGKVSGYTF

abundance: .
v_gene: TRBV4-2
j_gene: TRBJ1-5
d_gene: .
CDR3nt: TGTGCCAGCAGCCAAGAATGGAGGAGTGATCAGCCCCAGCATTTT
CDR3aa: CASSQEWRSDQPQHF

abundance: .
v_gene: TRBV7-6
j_gene: TRBJ2-7
d_gene: TRBD1
CDR3nt: TGTGCCAGCAGCTTAGTACAGGGGAGCTCCTACGAGCAGTACTTC
CDR3aa: CASSLVQGSSYEQYF

abundance: .
v_gene: TRBV5-1
j_gene: TRBJ2-1
d_gene: TRBD2
CDR3nt: TGCGCCAGCAGCTTGGGGTTCGGTGGAGGGAGGCTAGCGGGAGTCGCCGGCCATGAGCAGTTCTTC
CDR3aa: CASSLGFGGGRLAGVAGHEQFF

abundance: .
v_gene: TRBV6-6
j_gene: TRBJ2-3
d_gene: TRBD1
CDR3nt: TGTGCCAGCATCCCCGGGACAGAACCCACAGATACGCAGTATTTT
CDR3aa: CASIPGTEPTDTQYF

abundance: .
v_gene: TRBV6-5
j_gene: TRBJ1-5
d_gene: .
CDR3nt: TGTGCCAGCAGTTACTCCCCGGGATTTCAGCCCCAGCATTTT
CDR3aa: CASSYSPGFQPQHF

abundance: .
v_gene: TRBV5-1
j_gene: TRBJ2-1
d_gene: TRBD2
CDR3nt: TGCGCCAGCAGCTTGGCCCTTAGGGGACTAGCGGGGACTGACAATGAGCAGTTCTTC
CDR3aa: CASSLALRGLAGTDNEQFF

abundance: .
v_gene: TRBV6-5
j_gene: TRBJ2-7
d_gene: .
CDR3nt: TGTGCCAGCAGTTCCCCAACCTACGAGCAGTACTTC
CDR3aa: CASSSPTYEQYF

abundance: once
v_gene: TRBV5-1
j_gene: TRBJ2-2
d_gene: .
CDR3nt: TGCGCCAGCAGCTTGGCCCTCGCGGGCAACACCGGGGAGCTGTTTTTT
CDR3aa: CASSLALAGNTGELFF

abundance: .
v_gene: TRBV10-3
j_gene: TRBJ2-7
d_gene: TRBD1
CDR3nt: TGTGCCATCAGGAGGGTAGGACAGGGTATTGGCGAGCAGTACTTC
CDR3aa: CAIRRVGQGIGEQYF

abundance: .
v_gene: TRBV9
j_gene: TRBJ1-1
d_gene: .
CDR3nt: TGTGCCAGCAGCGGAGGGCGGGACACTGAAGCTTTCTTT
CDR3aa: CASSGGRDTEAFF

abundance: .
v_gene: TRBV7-9
j_gene: TRBJ2-1
d_gene: TRBD2
CDR3nt: TGTGCCAGCAGCCCGGGCGTGGGTAGCGGGAGACCATCCTACAATGAGCAGTTCTTC
CDR3aa: CASSPGVGSGRPSYNEQFF

abundance: .
v_gene: TRBV7-9
j_gene: TRBJ1-2
d_gene: TRBD1
CDR3nt: TGTGCCAGCCTTGGACAGGTTTATGGCTACACCTTC
CDR3aa: CASLGQVYGYTF

abundance: medium-sized
v_gene: TRBV9
j_gene: TRBJ2-3
d_gene: .
CDR3nt: TGTGCCAGCAGCCCAAACACAGATACGCAGTATTTT
CDR3aa: CASSPNTDTQYF

abundance: many
v_gene: TRBV29-1
j_gene: TRBJ2-1
d_gene: TRBD1
CDR3nt: TGCAGCGTCCGGGACAGGGAGTATCAGGAGCAGTTCTTC
CDR3aa: CSVRDREYQEQFF

abundance: .
v_gene: TRBV2
j_gene: TRBJ2-1
d_gene: TRBD1
CDR3nt: TGTGCCAGCAGTGAACCGATACTAGGGGGCGATGAGCAGTTCTTC
CDR3aa: CASSEPILGGDEQFF

abundance: .
v_gene: TRBV11-3
j_gene: TRBJ2-1
d_gene: .
CDR3nt: TGTGCCAGCAGCTTAATGGGGAGCTATGAGCAGTTCTTC
CDR3aa: CASSLMGSYEQFF

abundance: .
v_gene: TRBV29-1
j_gene: TRBJ2-1
d_gene: TRBD2
CDR3nt: TGCAGCGTTGGGCGGGAGGGCGGCTACAATGAGCAGTTCTTC
CDR3aa: CSVGREGGYNEQFF

abundance: .
v_gene: TRBV29-1
j_gene: TRBJ2-1
d_gene: TRBD2
CDR3nt: TGCAGCACGCTACGGGGGGGGAGGGATGAGCAGTTCTTC
CDR3aa: CSTLRGGRDEQFF

abundance: .
v_gene: TRBV29-1
j_gene: TRBJ2-5
d_gene: TRBD2
CDR3nt: TGCAGCGTTTGGGGACTAGCGGGGGGCCCAGAGACCCAGTACTTC
CDR3aa: CSVWGLAGGPETQYF

abundance: .
v_gene: TRBV2
j_gene: TRBJ2-3
d_gene: TRBD2
CDR3nt: TGTGCCAGCAGGGGACTAGCGGGGCCTCGGGATACGCAGTATTTT
CDR3aa: CASRGLAGPRDTQYF

abundance: .
v_gene: TRBV7-2
j_gene: TRBJ1-5
d_gene: .
CDR3nt: TGTGCCAGCAGCTTAGAGCCACTAAATCAGCCCCAGCATTTT
CDR3aa: CASSLEPLNQPQHF

abundance: .
v_gene: TRBV2
j_gene: TRBJ2-7
d_gene: .
CDR3nt: TGTGCCAGCAGGGCCATCTACGAGCAGTACTTC
CDR3aa: CASRAIYEQYF

abundance: .
v_gene: TRBV7-9
j_gene: TRBJ2-3
d_gene: TRBD2
CDR3nt: TGTGCCAGCGTCGTAGCGGGAGGGGCAGATACGCAGTATTTT
CDR3aa: CASVVAGGADTQYF

abundance: .
v_gene: TRBV14
j_gene: TRBJ1-1
d_gene: .
CDR3nt: TGTGCCAGCAGCCTTGGCAGATTGAACACTGAAGCTTTCTTT
CDR3aa: CASSLGRLNTEAFF

abundance: .
v_gene: TRBV7-6
j_gene: TRBJ2-3
d_gene: .
CDR3nt: TGTGCCAGCAGCTCAGGCCGGCAGGGTCATTACACAGATACGCAGTATTTT
CDR3aa: CASSSGRQGHYTDTQYF

abundance: .
v_gene: TRBV6-5
j_gene: TRBJ2-3
d_gene: TRBD1
CDR3nt: TGTGCCAGCAGTTCCCGGGACAGGGTCACAGATACGCAGTATTTT
CDR3aa: CASSSRDRVTDTQYF

abundance: once
v_gene: TRBV6-7
j_gene: TRBJ1-5
d_gene: .
CDR3nt: TGTGCCAGCAGACCTAAATCGGGGGAACGCCAGCCCCAGCATTTT
CDR3aa: CASRPKSGERQPQHF

abundance: .
v_gene: TRBV15
j_gene: TRBJ1-4
d_gene: .
CDR3nt: TGTGCCACCAGCACAGGGGCCACCATCAATGAAAAACTGTTTTTT
CDR3aa: CATSTGATINEKLFF

abundance: .
v_gene: TRBV4-1
j_gene: TRBJ1-4
d_gene: TRBD1
CDR3nt: TGCGCCAGCAGCCAGGCTAAGGACAGGGGGCTATATGGAAAACTGTTTTTT
CDR3aa: CASSQAKDRGLYGKLFF